This T cell receptor beta chain was captured by sequencing in a study of shared clonotypes between healthy human individuals. CDR1 and CDR2 (germline): SGDLS, YYNGEE. The V and J ends lost 0 bases and 3 bases, in that order; junction bases with no gene match: 8. The CDR3 has 19 amino acids. Assay used: immunoSEQ multiplex PCR; TCRdb lists only in-frame clones, some missing. The table includes about 2.5 million clones, 85% to 95% detected once. The specimen was naive CD4+ T cells from PBMCs. Subset described: CD45RA+ positively selected. This sequence originates from a man younger than 35 in good health. Some clones in this sample may be carry-over from other donors' samples. This chain connects TRBV9 to TRBJ2-3, with 15 bases identical to TRBD2. CDR3 sequence: CASSVGPPGTSGRTDTQYF. The CDR3 bases are TGTGCCAGCAGCGTAGGGCCCCCCGGGACTAGCGGGAGGACAGATACGCAGTATTTT.